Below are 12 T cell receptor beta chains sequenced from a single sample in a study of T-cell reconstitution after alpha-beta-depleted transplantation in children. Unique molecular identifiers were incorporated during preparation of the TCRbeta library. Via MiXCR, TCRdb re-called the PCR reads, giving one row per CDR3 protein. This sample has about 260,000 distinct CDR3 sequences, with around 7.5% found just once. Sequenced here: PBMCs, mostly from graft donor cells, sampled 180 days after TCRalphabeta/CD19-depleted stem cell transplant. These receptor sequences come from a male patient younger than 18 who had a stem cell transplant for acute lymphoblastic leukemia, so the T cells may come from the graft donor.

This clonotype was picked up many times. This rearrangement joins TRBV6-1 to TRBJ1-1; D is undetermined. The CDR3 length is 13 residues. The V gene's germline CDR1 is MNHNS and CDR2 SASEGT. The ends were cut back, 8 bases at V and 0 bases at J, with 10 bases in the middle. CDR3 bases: TGTGCCAGCGCAGTGGGAATGAACACTGAAGCTTTCTTT. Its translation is CASAVGMNTEAFF.

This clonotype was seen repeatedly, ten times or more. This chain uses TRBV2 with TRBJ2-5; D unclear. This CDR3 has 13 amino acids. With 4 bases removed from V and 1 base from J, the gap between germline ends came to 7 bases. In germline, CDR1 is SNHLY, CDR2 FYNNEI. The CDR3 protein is CASSVTPQETQYF. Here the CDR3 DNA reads TGTGCCAGCAGTGTCACGCCCCAAGAGACCCAGTACTTC.

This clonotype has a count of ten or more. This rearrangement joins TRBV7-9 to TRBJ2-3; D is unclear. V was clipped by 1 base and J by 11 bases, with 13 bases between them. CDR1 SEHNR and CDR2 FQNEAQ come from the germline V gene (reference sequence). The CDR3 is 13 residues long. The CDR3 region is CASSLGLGRKQYF. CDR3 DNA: TGTGCCAGCAGCTTAGGTCTGGGTCGGAAGCAGTATTTT.

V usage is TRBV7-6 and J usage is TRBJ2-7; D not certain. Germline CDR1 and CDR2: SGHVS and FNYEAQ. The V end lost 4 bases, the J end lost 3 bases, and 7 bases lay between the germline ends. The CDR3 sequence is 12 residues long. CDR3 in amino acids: CASSSENYEQYF. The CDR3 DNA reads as TGTGCCAGCAGCTCCGAAAACTACGAGCAGTACTTC.

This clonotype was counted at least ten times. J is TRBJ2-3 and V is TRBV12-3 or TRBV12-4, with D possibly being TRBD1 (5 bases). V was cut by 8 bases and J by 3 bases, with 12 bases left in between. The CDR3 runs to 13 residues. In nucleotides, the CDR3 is TGTGCCAGCGGACCCCCAGGGACAGATACGCAGTATTTT. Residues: CASGPPGTDTQYF.

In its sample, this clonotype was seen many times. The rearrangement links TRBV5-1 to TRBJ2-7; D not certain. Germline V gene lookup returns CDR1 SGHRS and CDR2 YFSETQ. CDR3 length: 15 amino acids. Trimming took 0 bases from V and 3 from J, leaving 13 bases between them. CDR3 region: CASSLGATLYYEQYF. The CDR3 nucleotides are TGCGCCAGCAGCTTGGGTGCTACCCTATACTACGAGCAGTACTTC. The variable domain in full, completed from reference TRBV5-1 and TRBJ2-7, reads KAGVTQTPRYLIKTRGQQVTLSCSPISGHRSVSWYQQTPGQGLQFLFEYFSETQRNKGNFPGRFSGRQFSNSRSEMNVSTLELGDSALYLCASSLGATLYYEQYFGPGTRLTVT.

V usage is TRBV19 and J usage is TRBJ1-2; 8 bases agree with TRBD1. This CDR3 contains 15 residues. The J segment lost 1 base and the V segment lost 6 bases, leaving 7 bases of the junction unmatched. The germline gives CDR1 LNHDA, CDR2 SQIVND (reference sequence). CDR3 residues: CASSSQGARNYGYTF. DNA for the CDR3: TGTGCCAGTAGCTCCCAGGGGGCTCGTAACTATGGCTACACCTTC.

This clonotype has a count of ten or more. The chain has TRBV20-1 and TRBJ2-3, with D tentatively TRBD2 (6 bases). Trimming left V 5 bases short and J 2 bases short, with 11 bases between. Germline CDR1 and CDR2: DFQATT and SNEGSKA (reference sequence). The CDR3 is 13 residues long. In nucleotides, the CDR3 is TGCAGTGCTCGGGGGACTTTCACAGATACGCAGTATTTT. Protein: CSARGTFTDTQYF.

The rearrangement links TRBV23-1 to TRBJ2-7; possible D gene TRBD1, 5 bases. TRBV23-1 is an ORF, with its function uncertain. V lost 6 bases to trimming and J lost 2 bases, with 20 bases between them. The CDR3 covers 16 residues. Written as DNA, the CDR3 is TGCGCCAGCAGCCGTTCAGAGGCGGCAGGGACCTACGAGCAGTACTTC. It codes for CASSRSEAAGTYEQYF.

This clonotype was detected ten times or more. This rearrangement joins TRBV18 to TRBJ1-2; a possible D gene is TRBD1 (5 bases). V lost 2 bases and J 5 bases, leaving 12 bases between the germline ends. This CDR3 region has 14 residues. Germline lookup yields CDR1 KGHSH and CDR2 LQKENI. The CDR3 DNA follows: TGTGCCAGCTCACCAGGGGACGGATTTTATGGCTACACCTTC. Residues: CASSPGDGFYGYTF.

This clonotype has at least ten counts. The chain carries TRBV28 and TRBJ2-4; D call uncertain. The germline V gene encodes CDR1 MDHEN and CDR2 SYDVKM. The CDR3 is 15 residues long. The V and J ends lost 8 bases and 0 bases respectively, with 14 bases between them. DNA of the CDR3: TGTGCCAGCTCCCTCCCCCAAGTAGCCAAAAACATTCAGTACTTC. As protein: CASSLPQVAKNIQYF.

In DNA, the CDR3 is TGTGCCAGCAGCTTGGTTAGGGGGGGGAGCACTGAAGCTTTCTTT. Translating gives CASSLVRGGSTEAFF. This rearrangement joins TRBV5-4 to TRBJ1-1; a weak D match, TRBD1 (6 bases). Germline V gives CDR1 SGHNT, CDR2 YYREEE (reference sequence). Between the trimmed V and J ends, which lost 0 bases and 4 bases, there was a span of 13 bases. The CDR3 is 15 amino acids.